These T cell receptor beta chains were read from a single sample in a study of blood T cells in healthy people across ages. TCRdb analysed the 5' RACE reads with MiXCR anew, one entry per CDR3 protein. Of over a million distinct CDR3 sequences in the sample, more than 35% are singletons; the top ten hold 18%. Sample: blood. The receptors originated from an older woman in good health. Both conserved end residues are part of each CDR3.

j_call v_call cdr3_aa
TRBJ2-5 TRBV6-1 CASRRTFAGQETQYF
TRBJ2-6 TRBV7-9 CAPTPSLANVLTF
TRBJ2-1 TRBV20-1 CSASDRSLNEQFF
TRBJ2-1 TRBV7-8 CAGGGTRAHNEQFF
TRBJ1-5 TRBV19 CASSPGDDNQPQHF
TRBJ2-7 TRBV28 CASSDGSLYEQYF
TRBJ2-6 TRBV2 CASRADRAKVGANVLTF
TRBJ2-7 TRBV7-9 CASSLFTGVQDEQYF
TRBJ2-5 TRBV29-1 CSASPVQGEIETQYF
. TRBV27 CASSLGRSSYNEQYF
TRBJ1-1 TRBV5-1 CAGRSGTGGLNTEAFF
TRBJ1-5 TRBV6-6 CASTTPGGGRSNQPQHF
TRBJ2-7 TRBV7-2 CASRDGRITYEQYF
TRBJ1-6 TRBV11-2 CASSQTGVSPLHF
TRBJ2-1 TRBV11-1 CATPGLFYNEQFF
TRBJ1-1 TRBV3-1 CASSQGEITEAFF
TRBJ1-6 TRBV6-5 CASSYATGPSGSPLHF
TRBJ2-7 TRBV6-1 CASSDTGTLSEQYF
TRBJ1-2 TRBV9 CASGPTEPYGYTF
TRBJ1-2 TRBV12-3/TRBV12-4 CASSPKTGGCGYTF
TRBJ2-1 TRBV5-1 CASSGTTRYNEQFF